Following are 14 T cell receptor beta chains from one sample sequenced in a study of regulatory T cells in long-lasting Graves disease. CDR3 regions were amplified by Arm-PCR using iRepertoire HTBI primers to build TCR beta libraries. One entry per CDR3 protein results from TCRdb running MiXCR on the multiplex PCR reads. The table has 400,000 to 500,000 distinct CDR3 sequences, around 21% seen once; the top ten hold 6.5% to 10%. This sample's time point: persistent/refractory GD, antithyroid drugs over 5 years with positive TRAb. PBMC RNA served as the TCR library source. Sequenced here: peripheral blood mononuclear cells (PBMCs), sampled when the disease was refractory, from a patient treated with antithyroid drugs. The receptors come from a female donor with Graves disease.

This clonotype was seen more than once but under ten times. V is TRBV5-8 and J is TRBJ2-6; D may be TRBD1 (5 bases). In germline, CDR1 is SGHTS, CDR2 YDEGEE. Between the trimmed V and J ends, which lost 3 bases and 4 bases, there was a span of 14 bases. This CDR3 has 16 residues. CDR3: CASSWRQGWGANVLTF. CDR3 nucleotide sequence: TGTGCCAGCAGCTGGCGGCAGGGTTGGGGGGCCAACGTCCTGACTTTC.

On this clonotype itself: A read error is possible here, since a much larger clone lies one base away. The CDR3 reads CASSRWGGEQYF. CDR3 nucleotide sequence: TGTGCCAGCAGCCGCTGGGGCGGCGAGCAGTACTTC. The V call is TRBV7-9, the J call TRBJ2-7, with a tentative D call TRBD1 (5 bases). V lost 5 bases, J lost 6 bases, and 11 bases lay in between. The germline gives CDR1 SEHNR, CDR2 FQNEAQ (reference sequence). The CDR3 has 12 residues.

A single count supports this clonotype. The chain combines TRBV4-3 with TRBJ2-6; perhaps TRBD2 as D (5 bases). This CDR3 is built from 20 residues. CDR1 is LGHNA, CDR2 YSLEER, per germline. V was clipped by 1 base and J by 0 bases, with 19 bases between them. CDR3 in amino acids: CASSQGTVRRENSGANVLTF. CDR3 nucleotide sequence: TGCGCCAGCAGCCAAGGTACAGTGCGACGGGAAAACTCTGGGGCCAACGTCCTGACTTTC.

The chain joins TRBV3-1 to TRBJ1-3; TRBD1 might be the D (5 bases). Deletions cut 0 bases from V and 4 bases from J, with 10 bases between. Germline values: CDR1 LGHDT, CDR2 YNNKEL (reference sequence). This CDR3 comprises 15 residues. This CDR3 is CASSQDWGRGNTIYF. The CDR3 DNA follows: TGTGCCAGCAGCCAAGATTGGGGCAGGGGAAACACCATATATTTT.

This clonotype showed up many times. The rearrangement joins TRBV12-3 or TRBV12-4 to TRBJ1-1, with D maybe TRBD1 (6 bases). The CDR3 has 15 residues. V dropped 6 bases and J dropped 1 base, with 15 bases sitting between them. The CDR3 protein is CASREGGVGNTEAFF. CDR3 DNA: TGTGCCAGCAGAGAAGGGGGTGTAGGGAACACTGAAGCTTTCTTT.

This clonotype occurred a few times. The chain is built from TRBV20-1 and TRBJ1-6; 7 bases fit TRBD1. The length of the CDR3 is 17 residues. CDR1 and CDR2 from the germline V gene are DFQATT and SNEGSKA (reference sequence). Germline trimming cut 1 base from V and 0 bases from J; bases unmatched to any gene: 6. For the CDR3, the DNA is TGCAGTGCTAGAGCGGGTGACAGGGCCTCCTATAATTCACCCCTCCACTTT. Translated: CSARAGDRASYNSPLHF.

This clonotype was seen at least ten times. The chain uses TRBV27 and TRBJ2-2; no firm D call. This CDR3 is built from 14 residues. Germline V CDR1 and CDR2: MNHEY, SMNVEV (reference sequence). Trimming removed 3 bases from V and 4 bases from J, with 9 bases in between. The CDR3 DNA reads TGTGCCAGCAGTTTTTCATCCGTCACCGGGGAGCTGTTTTTT. This translates into CASSFSSVTGELFF.

The J gene is TRBJ2-1, the V gene TRBV7-9; 10 nucleotides match TRBD2. CDR3 length: 15 residues. V gave up 4 bases and J gave up 5 bases; unmatched junction bases: 5. Germline CDR1 and CDR2: SEHNR and FQNEAQ (reference sequence). The CDR3 region is CASSSGTSVHNEQFF. The DNA for the CDR3 is TGTGCCAGCAGCTCCGGGACTAGCGTCCACAATGAGCAGTTCTTC.

The rearrangement links TRBV5-1 to TRBJ1-2, with no clear D. The CDR3 totals 14 residues. Germline lookup yields CDR1 SGHRS and CDR2 YFSETQ. The V end lost 0 bases, the J end lost 6 bases, and 12 bases lay between the germline ends. This CDR3 reads CASSLASAADGYTF. The DNA of the CDR3 is TGCGCCAGCAGCTTGGCCTCCGCGGCGGATGGCTACACCTTC.

This clonotype was counted between two and nine times. This chain links TRBV28 with TRBJ2-3; D uncertain. Trimming took 2 bases from V and 4 from J, leaving 10 bases between them. This CDR3 comprises 14 residues. Germline V gene lookup returns CDR1 MDHEN and CDR2 SYDVKM. The CDR3 DNA reads as TGTGCCAGCAGTTTACGAGGAAACCCAGATACGCAGTATTTT. Its protein is CASSLRGNPDTQYF.

In its sample, this clonotype was seen many times. This sequence joins TRBV28 and TRBJ2-7; 10 bases match TRBD1. J gave up 4 bases and V 6 bases, and 3 bases lay outside the gene matches. The CDR3 consists of 13 residues. CDR1 is MDHEN, CDR2 SYDVKM, per germline. The CDR3 is CASRPGQGYEQYF. The DNA of the CDR3 is TGTGCCAGCAGACCGGGACAGGGGTACGAGCAGTACTTC.

This clonotype appeared many times. The chain joins TRBV5-6 to TRBJ2-7; D possibly uses TRBD1 or TRBD2 (6 bases each). CDR1 is SGHDT, CDR2 YYEEEE, per germline. CDR3 size: 13 residues. Trimming stripped 2 bases from V and 5 bases from J, with 11 bases between. The CDR3 bases are TGTGCCAGCAGCTTCCCCGGGGGCGACGAGCAGTACTTC. Its protein is CASSFPGGDEQYF.

This chain connects TRBV5-1 to TRBJ1-1; no reliable D call. Trimming shortened V by 4 bases and J by 8 bases, and 15 bases separated the two germline ends. Germline V gene sequence: CDR1 SGHRS, CDR2 YFSETQ. CDR3 length equals 13 residues. CDR3 nucleotide sequence: TGCGCCAGCAGCCTTCCCGCCCCCCGAGAAGCTTTCTTT. Protein product: CASSLPAPREAFF.

This clonotype occurred a few times. The J gene is TRBJ1-1, the V gene TRBV7-9; the match to TRBD1 covers 7 bases. Per the germline V gene, CDR1 is SEHNR and CDR2 is FQNEAQ (reference sequence). With V trimmed by 4 bases and J by 10 bases, 6 bases remained unmatched. CDR3 length: 12 amino acids. The CDR3 coding sequence is TGTGCCAGCAGCTCCGACAGGGTCGGAGCTTTCTTT. Translation gives CASSSDRVGAFF.